Listed below are T cell receptor beta chains from one sample, sequenced in a study of early T cells in non-severe SARS-CoV-2 infection. MiXCR, run by TCRdb on the 5' RACE reads, gives a single entry per CDR3 protein. The table records some 57,000 distinct CDR3 sequences, 10% to 15% of them present only once. Sequences were obtained from whole blood. The receptors were gathered from an adult who was a healthcare worker with PCR-confirmed SARS-CoV-2 infection or an uninfected control (not recorded which). The CDR3 runs from the conserved cysteine through the conserved F or W. Fields, in order: D gene, J gene, V gene, clone size, CDR3 protein, CDR3 DNA. A D gene is named only where the DNA matches it firmly. Some rows have no size entry. The others give once, few or many, or a class for an expanded clone.

. | TRBJ2-7 | TRBV9 | . | CASSPQGLLGGEQYF | TGTGCCAGCAGCCCCCAAGGACTCCTTGGGGGTGAGCAGTACTTC
. | TRBJ2-7 | TRBV12-5 | few | CASGLPPGPQYF | TGTGCTAGTGGTTTGCCCCCGGGACCGCAGTACTTC
TRBD1 | TRBJ2-3 | TRBV29-1 | . | CSVQYRGFTDTQYF | TGCAGCGTTCAATACAGGGGTTTCACAGATACGCAGTATTTT
. | TRBJ2-2 | TRBV29-1 | few | CSVVDSGELFF | TGCAGCGTTGTCGACTCCGGGGAGCTGTTTTTT
. | TRBJ1-2 | TRBV4-3 | . | CASSQVGGVNYGYTF | TGCGCCAGCAGCCAAGTAGGAGGGGTCAACTATGGCTACACCTTC
TRBD2 | TRBJ2-1 | TRBV15 | . | CVTSAGTRRVNEQFF | TGTGTCACCAGCGCCGGGACTAGGAGGGTCAATGAGCAGTTCTTC
. | TRBJ2-5 | TRBV7-6 | . | CASSLGGQETQYF | TGTGCCAGCAGCTTAGGGGGCCAAGAGACCCAGTACTTC
. | TRBJ1-6 | TRBV6-5 | many | CASRTGDNRSPLHF | TGTGCCAGCAGGACGGGGGACAATCGATCACCCCTCCACTTT
TRBD1 | TRBJ2-1 | TRBV5-4 | many | CASSPGQGRYNEQFF | TGTGCCAGCAGCCCGGGACAGGGGCGATACAATGAGCAGTTCTTC
. | TRBJ1-4 | TRBV18 | many | CASSLGATNEKLFF | TGTGCCAGCTCACTGGGGGCAACTAATGAAAAACTGTTTTTT
TRBD1 | TRBJ1-2 | TRBV29-1 | many | CSVENLTGLYGYTF | TGCAGCGTTGAGAACTTGACAGGGCTCTATGGCTACACCTTC
. | TRBJ2-1 | TRBV7-9 | many | CASGGYNEQFF | TGTGCCAGCGGAGGATACAATGAGCAGTTCTTC
. | TRBJ2-7 | TRBV28 | . | CASSSIGHEQYF | TGTGCCAGCAGCTCAATAGGCCACGAGCAGTACTTC
. | TRBJ1-2 | TRBV18 | few | CASSPPSVLQYGYTF | TGTGCCAGCTCACCACCGTCCGTCCTACAATATGGCTACACCTTC
. | TRBJ1-1 | TRBV7-6 | many | CASSHGGAGPEAFF | TGTGCCAGCAGCCACGGGGGGGCAGGCCCTGAAGCTTTCTTT
. | TRBJ1-4 | TRBV20-1 | few | CSARGKDEKLFF | TGCAGTGCTAGGGGCAAGGATGAAAAACTGTTTTTT
. | TRBJ2-1 | TRBV6-1 | . | CASSAQRGNEQFF | TGTGCCAGCAGTGCCCAAAGGGGTAATGAGCAGTTCTTC
TRBD1 | TRBJ2-1 | TRBV15 | many | CATSSGTGDYNEQFF | TGTGCCACCAGCAGCGGGACAGGGGACTACAATGAGCAGTTCTTC
. | TRBJ1-4 | TRBV4-3 | . | CASSVVRGIPNEKLFF | TGCGCCAGCAGCGTAGTGCGTGGGATCCCTAATGAAAAACTGTTTTTT
. | TRBJ2-2 | TRBV5-1 | . | CASSSTASTGELFF | TGCGCCAGCAGCTCCACAGCTTCCACCGGGGAGCTGTTTTTT
. | TRBJ2-7 | TRBV29-1 | . | CSVGGPNEQYF | TGCAGCGTTGGCGGCCCTAACGAGCAGTACTTC
. | TRBJ2-1 | TRBV7-2 | . | CASSSYREYNEQFF | TGTGCCAGCAGCTCTTACAGGGAATACAATGAGCAGTTCTTC
TRBD2 | TRBJ2-3 | TRBV2 | . | CASSTGTSGRIDTQYF | TGTGCCAGCAGCACCGGGACTAGCGGGCGAATAGATACGCAGTATTTT
TRBD2 | TRBJ2-7 | TRBV7-9 | many | CASSSRTSSYEQYF | TGTGCCAGCAGCTCAAGGACTAGCTCCTACGAGCAGTACTTC
TRBD1 | TRBJ2-2 | TRBV27 | . | CASSFATGSVGELFF | TGTGCCAGCAGTTTCGCGACAGGGTCCGTCGGGGAGCTGTTTTTT
TRBD2 | TRBJ2-5 | TRBV11-2 | . | CASGGGRVETQYF | TGTGCCAGCGGAGGCGGGAGGGTGGAGACCCAGTACTTC
. | TRBJ2-5 | TRBV29-1 | . | CSVGRDYQETQYF | TGCAGCGTGGGACGGGACTACCAAGAGACCCAGTACTTC
TRBD1 | TRBJ2-3 | TRBV2 | . | CASRGTGKATDTQYF | TGTGCCAGCAGAGGGACAGGCAAAGCCACAGATACGCAGTATTTT
TRBD1 | TRBJ1-4 | TRBV6-5 | many | CASRLNRGSELFF | TGTGCCAGCAGACTAAACAGGGGGTCGGAACTGTTTTTT
. | TRBJ2-5 | TRBV19 | . | CASSIGTPQETQYF | TGTGCCAGTAGTATAGGGACACCTCAAGAGACCCAGTACTTC
TRBD2 | TRBJ2-3 | TRBV20-1 | . | CSAWTSGGSTDTQYF | TGCAGTGCTTGGACTAGCGGGGGGTCCACAGATACGCAGTATTTT
TRBD1 | TRBJ1-2 | TRBV6-2/TRBV6-3 | . | CASSSEGAGYGYTF | TGTGCCAGCAGTTCGGAGGGGGCTGGCTATGGCTACACCTTC
TRBD1 | TRBJ1-2 | TRBV6-2/TRBV6-3 | few | CASYYTWDRDYGYTF | TGTGCCAGCTATTATACCTGGGACAGAGACTATGGCTACACCTTC
. | TRBJ1-5 | TRBV30 | many | CAWGDQPQHF | TGTGCCTGGGGGGATCAGCCCCAGCATTTT
TRBD2 | TRBJ2-5 | TRBV20-1 | . | CSAAGGAEETQYF | TGCAGTGCTGCGGGGGGCGCCGAAGAGACCCAGTACTTC
TRBD1 | TRBJ2-3 | TRBV29-1 | . | CSAGQGYTDTQYF | TGCAGCGCCGGACAGGGATACACAGATACGCAGTATTTT
. | TRBJ1-5 | TRBV19 | . | CASSIGGEQPQHF | TGTGCCAGTAGTATCGGAGGAGAGCAGCCCCAGCATTTT
. | TRBJ1-2 | TRBV29-1 | few | CSPRRRTLYTF | TGCAGCCCTCGGAGGAGGACCCTCTACACCTTC
TRBD1 | TRBJ2-1 | TRBV7-2 | . | CASSLGLKDRFGSEQFF | TGTGCCAGCAGCTTGGGCCTGAAGGACAGGTTTGGGTCTGAGCAGTTCTTC
. | TRBJ1-5 | TRBV19 | few | CASSTSGVSNQPQHF | TGTGCCAGTAGTACCTCTGGGGTTAGCAATCAGCCCCAGCATTTT
. | TRBJ2-7 | TRBV9 | . | CASSVSPFGTSYEQYF | TGTGCCAGCAGCGTATCCCCCTTCGGGACCTCCTACGAGCAGTACTTC
. | TRBJ2-3 | TRBV24-1 | . | CATSDRGPGSLDTQYF | TGTGCCACCAGCGATCGTGGGCCCGGCAGTTTAGATACGCAGTATTTT
. | TRBJ2-1 | TRBV28 | many | CASSLGSAGTHNEQFF | TGTGCCAGCAGTTTAGGGTCGGCGGGGACCCACAATGAGCAGTTCTTC
. | TRBJ2-1 | TRBV2 | few | CASTDEGWRNEQFF | TGTGCCAGCACCGACGAGGGGTGGAGGAATGAGCAGTTCTTC